This record concerns one TCR beta chain sequence. The sample is drawn from a study of T cells expressing NK-cell markers. Overall study context: Sorted CD3+CD56-NKG2C+, CD3+CD56+NKG2C+ and CD3+CD56+NKG2C- T cells supplied the TCR beta repertoires.

This CDR3 has 14 residues. From its re-call of the 5' RACE reads, TCRdb lists each CDR3 protein once, without DNA. The table for this sample gives roughly 390,000 distinct CDR3 sequences. Sequencing input: blood T cells: a sorted CD56 or NKG2C T cell subset, CD4+ or CD8+ T cells, or bulk PBMC T cells (not recorded which). This chain connects TRBV12-3 or TRBV12-4 to TRBJ2-3. This sequence originates from a woman in her forties or fifties in good health. CDR3 amino acids: CATHDEPSTDTQYF.